This TCR beta chain emerged from a study of T cells in Graves' hyperthyroidism and ophthalmopathy. Study outcomes and limitations: Separating ophthalmopathy from stable hyperthyroidism was achieved by a 13 V-J model. Blood also showed most of the thyroid clonotypes that were expanded above 0.001.

Germline V gene data show CDR1 as MDHEN and CDR2 as SYDVKM. Trimming cost V 2 bases and J 0 bases, with 11 bases left between them. This CDR3 comprises 16 residues. This clonotype was detected only a few times. Its antigen is undetermined. From RNA transcripts, TCR beta CDR3 regions were amplified. In the first-round RT-PCR of the TCR CDR3, the HTBI primer set was used. TCRdb re-called the multiplex PCR reads through MiXCR, storing one row per CDR3 protein. The repertoire includes 250,000 to 350,000 distinct CDR3 sequences, roughly 22% of them detected once, and 64% sits in the top ten. The V call is TRBV28, the J call TRBJ1-3; D unclear. Material for sequencing was blood. The TCR comes from a man aged 30 to 39 with Graves' ophthalmopathy. CDR3 nucleotides: TGTGCCAGCAGTTTACGCTTTACAGTCTCTGGAAACACCATATATTTT. Its translation: CASSLRFTVSGNTIYF. Filled out from reference TRBV28 and TRBJ1-3, the complete variable domain reads DVKVTQSSRYLVKRTGEKVFLECVQDMDHENMFWYRQDPGLGLRLIYFSYDVKMKEKGDIPEGYSVSREKKERFSLILESASTNQTSMYLCASSLRFTVSGNTIYFGEGSWLTVV.